These 17 T cell receptor beta chains came from one sample sequenced in a study of blood T cell repertoires in COVID-19. Sequencing used immunoSEQ multiplex PCR; TCRdb keeps in-frame clones, though not all of them. In the table there are some 140,000 clones, about four fifths of which are singletons. The specimen sequenced was PBMCs or T cells enriched from blood (not recorded which). Receptor source: a man aged 50 to 59 who had recovered from COVID-19.

This rearrangement joins TRBV18 to TRBJ2-3, with TRBD2 as a possible D gene (6 bases). The V end lost 3 bases, the J end lost 3 bases, and 13 bases lay between the germline ends. The CDR3 sequence is 15 residues long. Germline V gene lookup returns CDR1 KGHSH and CDR2 LQKENI. The CDR3 loop reads CASSPGGAGTDTQYF. In DNA form, the CDR3 reads TGTGCCAGCTCACCCGGGGGAGCAGGGACAGATACGCAGTATTTT.

This clone was detected many times. This same CDR3 is encoded by further DNA sequences in the sample. The chain combines TRBV3-1 (or the pseudogene TRBV3-2) with TRBJ2-1; TRBD1 matches 7 bases. V gave up 3 bases and J gave up 4 bases; unmatched junction bases: 6. Germline CDR1 is LGHDT and CDR2 is YNNKEL (reference sequence). The CDR3 spans 15 residues. In DNA, the CDR3 is TGTGCCAGCAGCCAGGGAACAGGGGCGTACAATGAGCAGTTCTTC. It is translated as CASSQGTGAYNEQFF.

The CDR3 sequence: CASRQARPGEKLFF. CDR3 sequence (DNA): TGTGCCAGCAGACAGGCAAGGCCGGGTGAAAAACTGTTTTTT. V and J are TRBV6-5 and TRBJ1-4, with a possible D match to TRBD1 (5 bases). V lost 6 bases and J lost 7, with 15 bases in between. Germline V gene sequence: CDR1 MNHEY, CDR2 SVGAGI. The CDR3 sequence is 14 residues long.

This clone has just a few counts. This rearrangement joins TRBV5-1 to TRBJ2-7; 7 bases are a match to TRBD1. The CDR3 sequence is 15 residues long. Unmatched junction bases numbered 12, after V lost 4 bases and J lost 5 bases. CDR1 SGHRS and CDR2 YFSETQ come from the germline V gene. CDR3 residues: CASSQTGTAPDEQYF. For the CDR3, the DNA is TGCGCCAGCAGCCAAACCGGGACAGCCCCCGACGAGCAGTACTTC. Filled out from reference TRBV5-1 and TRBJ2-7, the complete variable domain reads KAGVTQTPRYLIKTRGQQVTLSCSPISGHRSVSWYQQTPGQGLQFLFEYFSETQRNKGNFPGRFSGRQFSNSRSEMNVSTLELGDSALYLCASSQTGTAPDEQYFGPGTRLTVT.

CDR3: CASSYTQQAYQETQYF. In DNA, the CDR3 is TGTGCCAGCAGTTACACGCAACAGGCGTACCAAGAGACCCAGTACTTC. The rearrangement uses TRBV6-2 or TRBV6-3 and TRBJ2-5, with TRBD1 as a possible D gene (5 bases). V was clipped by 2 bases and J by 0 bases, with 13 bases between them. This CDR3 has 16 amino acids. The germline CDR1 and CDR2 sequences are MNHEY and SVGEGT.

The rearrangement joins TRBV4-3 to TRBJ1-6; D is ambiguous. The CDR3 spans 14 residues. The germline V gene has CDR1 LGHNA and CDR2 YSLEER. With 0 bases removed from V and 10 bases from J, the gap between germline ends came to 10 bases. The CDR3 reads CASSQDAIQSPLHF. In nucleotides, the CDR3 is TGCGCCAGCAGCCAAGACGCGATACAGTCACCCCTCCACTTT.

The chain recombines TRBV10-2 with TRBJ2-5, with D perhaps TRBD1 (5 bases). V lost 4 bases, J lost 5 bases, and 11 bases lay in between. The CDR3 is 13 residues long. CDR1 is WSHSY, CDR2 SAAADI, per germline. CDR3 residues: CASSARAIETQYF. CDR3 bases: TGCGCCAGCAGTGCCAGGGCGATCGAGACCCAGTACTTC.

This chain uses TRBV5-1 with TRBJ2-1; TRBD2 aligns across 9 bases. CDR1 and CDR2 from the germline V gene are SGHRS and YFSETQ. This CDR3 spans 15 amino acids. V lost 0 bases to trimming and J lost 8 bases; unmatched junction nucleotides: 6. The CDR3 sequence is CASSLAGGGGDEQFF. CDR3 sequence (DNA): TGCGCCAGCAGCTTGGCTGGCGGGGGGGGCGATGAGCAGTTCTTC. Full variable domain (rest looked up from reference TRBV5-1 and TRBJ2-1): KAGVTQTPRYLIKTRGQQVTLSCSPISGHRSVSWYQQTPGQGLQFLFEYFSETQRNKGNFPGRFSGRQFSNSRSEMNVSTLELGDSALYLCASSLAGGGGDEQFFGPGTRLTVL.

This chain connects TRBV2 to TRBJ2-3; 7 bases are shared with TRBD2. The germline V gene encodes CDR1 SNHLY and CDR2 FYNNEI. J was trimmed by 4 bases and V by 0 bases; bases with no gene match: 4. The CDR3 totals 15 residues. As DNA, the CDR3 is TGTGCCAGCAGTGAAGCGCTGGCGGGGGCAGATACGCAGTATTTT. Its translation is CASSEALAGADTQYF.

The chain couples TRBV9 to TRBJ2-3; the D is unclear. Germline V lookup: CDR1 SGDLS, CDR2 YYNGEE. The CDR3 is 16 amino acids. V lost 0 bases and J 0 bases, leaving 11 bases between the germline ends. The CDR3: CASSVGGAPSTDTQYF. Here the CDR3 DNA reads TGTGCCAGCAGCGTAGGAGGAGCGCCTAGCACAGATACGCAGTATTTT.

The chain links TRBV6-2 or TRBV6-3 to TRBJ2-3; D is unclear. The V end lost 4 bases, the J end lost 4 bases, and 9 bases lay between the germline ends. The CDR3 totals 13 residues. Per germline, CDR1 MNHEY and CDR2 SVGEGT. CDR3 coding DNA: TGTGCCAGCAGTTGGGCAGAATCAGATACGCAGTATTTT. Translated: CASSWAESDTQYF.

The V and J genes are TRBV25-1 and TRBJ2-1, with 9 bases aligning to TRBD2. Trimming took 6 bases from V and 4 from J; bases not matched to a gene: 10. This CDR3 comprises 16 residues. Germline V gene sequence: CDR1 MGHDK, CDR2 SYGVNS. The CDR3 region is CASSDTTSGFYNEQFF. The CDR3 nucleotides are TGTGCCAGCAGCGATACGACTAGCGGATTTTACAATGAGCAGTTCTTC.

The chain has TRBV6-5 and TRBJ2-1, with a possible D match to TRBD2 (5 bases). CDR3 length: 11 amino acids. The germline CDR1 and CDR2 sequences are MNHEY and SVGAGI. V was cut by 5 bases and J by 9 bases, with 8 bases left in between. This chain's CDR3 is CASSRRGEQFF. The CDR3, as DNA: TGTGCCAGCAGTCGACGGGGTGAGCAGTTCTTC.

V gene TRBV11-2 combines with J gene TRBJ2-5; possible D gene TRBD2, 6 bases. The V and J ends lost 4 bases and 4 bases respectively, with 7 bases between them. The CDR3 is 12 residues long. Germline V CDR1 and CDR2: SGHAT, FQNNGV. The CDR3 nucleotides are TGTGCCAGCAGCTGGGGAGGAGAGACCCAGTACTTC. Its translation is CASSWGGETQYF.

As concerns this clone: Other DNA sequences in this sample translate to the same CDR3. The CDR3 is CASSLAGITDTQYF. In nucleotides, the CDR3 is TGCGCCAGCAGCTTGGCAGGCATCACAGATACGCAGTATTTT. V is TRBV5-1 and J is TRBJ2-3; D is uncertain. This CDR3 has 14 residues. The V gene lost 0 bases and the J gene lost 2 bases, with 7 bases spanning the gap. From germline, CDR1 is SGHRS and CDR2 YFSETQ.

This chain uses TRBV9 with TRBJ2-2; 13 bases line up with TRBD2. The ends lost 4 bases at V and 6 bases at J; junction bases unmatched: 3. Germline V CDR1 and CDR2: SGDLS, YYNGEE. This CDR3 has 15 amino acids. The DNA of the CDR3 is TGTGCCAGCAGCATGGGACTAGCGGGGTCCGGGGAGCTGTTTTTT. Amino acids: CASSMGLAGSGELFF.

This chain joins TRBV24-1 and TRBJ2-1; 9 bases agree with TRBD1. V trimming: 4 bases; J trimming: 5 bases; junction bases outside the gene matches: 8. Looked up from germline, CDR1 is KGHDR and CDR2 is SFDVKD. The CDR3 runs 16 residues. CDR3 DNA sequence: TGTGCCACCAGTGAAACCGGGACAGGGTCCCACAATGAGCAGTTCTTC. As protein: CATSETGTGSHNEQFF.